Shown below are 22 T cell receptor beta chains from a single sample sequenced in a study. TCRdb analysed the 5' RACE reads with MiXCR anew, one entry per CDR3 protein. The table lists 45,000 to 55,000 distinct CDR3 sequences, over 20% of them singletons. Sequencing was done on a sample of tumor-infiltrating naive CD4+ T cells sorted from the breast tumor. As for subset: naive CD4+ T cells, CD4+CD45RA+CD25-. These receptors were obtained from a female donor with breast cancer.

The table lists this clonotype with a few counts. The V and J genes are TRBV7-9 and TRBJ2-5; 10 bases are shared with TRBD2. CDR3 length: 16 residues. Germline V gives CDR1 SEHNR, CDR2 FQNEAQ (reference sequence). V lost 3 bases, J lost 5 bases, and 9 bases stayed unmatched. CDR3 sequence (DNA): TGTGCCAGCAGCTTCCGAAGCGGGAGGGCCGGGGAGACCCAGTACTTC. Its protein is CASSFRSGRAGETQYF.

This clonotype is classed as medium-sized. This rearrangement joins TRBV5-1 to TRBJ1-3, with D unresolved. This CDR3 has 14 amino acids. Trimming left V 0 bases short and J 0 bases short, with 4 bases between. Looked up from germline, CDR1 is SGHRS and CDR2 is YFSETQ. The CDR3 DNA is TGCGCCAGCAGCTTGGAGCACTCTGGAAACACCATATATTTT. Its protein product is CASSLEHSGNTIYF.

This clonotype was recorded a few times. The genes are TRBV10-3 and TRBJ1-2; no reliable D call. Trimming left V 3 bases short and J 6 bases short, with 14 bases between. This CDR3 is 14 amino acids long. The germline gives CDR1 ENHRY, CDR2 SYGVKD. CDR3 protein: CAISDPAERNGYTF. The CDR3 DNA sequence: TGTGCCATCAGTGATCCCGCGGAAAGGAATGGCTACACCTTC.

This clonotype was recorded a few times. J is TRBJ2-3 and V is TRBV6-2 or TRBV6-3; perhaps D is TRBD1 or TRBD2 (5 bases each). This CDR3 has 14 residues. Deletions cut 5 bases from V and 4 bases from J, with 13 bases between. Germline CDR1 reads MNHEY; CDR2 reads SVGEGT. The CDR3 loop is CASSDPGSSDTQYF. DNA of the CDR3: TGTGCCAGCAGTGACCCAGGGAGTTCAGATACGCAGTATTTT.

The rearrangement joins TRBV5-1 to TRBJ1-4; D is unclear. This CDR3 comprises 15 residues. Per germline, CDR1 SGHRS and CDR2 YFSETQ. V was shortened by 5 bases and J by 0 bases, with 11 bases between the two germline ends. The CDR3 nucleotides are TGCGCCAGCAGACTCGGACCGACAACTAATGAAAAACTGTTTTTT. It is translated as CASRLGPTTNEKLFF.

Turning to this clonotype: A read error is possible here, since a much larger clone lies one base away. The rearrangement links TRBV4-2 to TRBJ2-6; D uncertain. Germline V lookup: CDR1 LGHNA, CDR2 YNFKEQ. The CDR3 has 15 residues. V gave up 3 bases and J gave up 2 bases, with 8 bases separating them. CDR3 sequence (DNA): TGTGCCAGCAGCCAGGAAAACCCTGGGGCCAACGTCCTGACTTTC. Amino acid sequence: CASSQENPGANVLTF.

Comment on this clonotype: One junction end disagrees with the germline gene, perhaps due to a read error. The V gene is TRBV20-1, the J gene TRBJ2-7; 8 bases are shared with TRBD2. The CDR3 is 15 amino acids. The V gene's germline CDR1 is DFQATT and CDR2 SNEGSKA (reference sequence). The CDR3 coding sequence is TGCAGTGCTGGAGATGGGACTAGTTTTACCCACGAGCAGTACTTC. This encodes CSAGDGTSFTHEQYF.

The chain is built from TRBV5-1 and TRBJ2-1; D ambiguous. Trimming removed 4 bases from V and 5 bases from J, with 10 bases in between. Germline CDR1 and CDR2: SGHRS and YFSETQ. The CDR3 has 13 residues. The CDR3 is CASSTGPDNEQFF. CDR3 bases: TGCGCCAGCAGCACCGGACCGGACAATGAGCAGTTCTTC.

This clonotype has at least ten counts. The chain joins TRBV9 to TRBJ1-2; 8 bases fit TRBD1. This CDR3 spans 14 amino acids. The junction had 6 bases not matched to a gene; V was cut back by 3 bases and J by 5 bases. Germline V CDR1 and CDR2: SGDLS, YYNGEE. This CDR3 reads CASSGDRGGYGYTF. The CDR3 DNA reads TGTGCCAGCAGCGGCGACAGGGGCGGGTATGGCTACACCTTC.

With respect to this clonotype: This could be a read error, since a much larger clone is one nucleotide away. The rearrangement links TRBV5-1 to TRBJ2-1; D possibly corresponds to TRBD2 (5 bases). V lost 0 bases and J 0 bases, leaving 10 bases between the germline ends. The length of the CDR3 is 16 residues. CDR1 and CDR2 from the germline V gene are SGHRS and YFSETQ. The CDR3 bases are TGCGCCAGCAGCTTGGACCAAGCGGACTCCTACAATGAGCAGTTCTTC. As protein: CASSLDQADSYNEQFF.

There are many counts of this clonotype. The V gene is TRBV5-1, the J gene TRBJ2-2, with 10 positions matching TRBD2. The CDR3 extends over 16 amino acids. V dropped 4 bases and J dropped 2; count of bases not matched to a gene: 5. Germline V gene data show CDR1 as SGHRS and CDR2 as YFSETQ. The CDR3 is CASSLLAGDNTGELFF. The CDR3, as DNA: TGCGCCAGCAGCCTGCTAGCGGGAGATAACACCGGGGAGCTGTTTTTT.

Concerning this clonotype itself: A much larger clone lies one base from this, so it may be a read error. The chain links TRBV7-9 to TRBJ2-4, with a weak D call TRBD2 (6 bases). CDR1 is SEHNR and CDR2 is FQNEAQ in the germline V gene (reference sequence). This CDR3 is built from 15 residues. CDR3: CASSLDGGGGNSQYF. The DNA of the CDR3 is TGTGCCAGCAGCTTAGACGGGGGAGGCGGAAACAGTCAGTACTTC.

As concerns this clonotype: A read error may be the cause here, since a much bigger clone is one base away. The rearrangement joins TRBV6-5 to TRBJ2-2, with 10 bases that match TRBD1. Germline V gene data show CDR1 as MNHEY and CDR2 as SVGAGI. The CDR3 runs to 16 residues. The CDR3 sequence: CTSSRKTGGKSGELFF. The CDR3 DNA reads TGTACCAGCAGTAGGAAGACAGGGGGCAAGTCCGGGGAGCTGTTTTTT.

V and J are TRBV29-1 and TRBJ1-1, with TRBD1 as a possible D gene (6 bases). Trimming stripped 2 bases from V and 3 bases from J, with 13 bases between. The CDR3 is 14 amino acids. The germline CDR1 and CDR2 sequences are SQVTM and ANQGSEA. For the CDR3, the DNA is TGCAGCGTTGAATCCCGCCGGACAGACACTGAAGCTTTCTTT. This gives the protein CSVESRRTDTEAFF.

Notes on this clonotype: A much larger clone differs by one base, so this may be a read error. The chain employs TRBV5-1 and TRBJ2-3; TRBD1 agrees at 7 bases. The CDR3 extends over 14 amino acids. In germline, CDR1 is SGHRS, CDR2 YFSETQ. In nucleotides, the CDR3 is TGCTCCAGCACTCCGGGACAGCGCACAGATACGCAGTATTTT. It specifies CSSTPGQRTDTQYF.

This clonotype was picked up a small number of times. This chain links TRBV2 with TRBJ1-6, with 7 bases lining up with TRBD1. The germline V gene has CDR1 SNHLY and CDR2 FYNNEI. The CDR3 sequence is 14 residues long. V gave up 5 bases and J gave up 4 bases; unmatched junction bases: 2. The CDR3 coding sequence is TGTGCCAGCAGTCGGGACAGATATAATTCACCCCTCCACTTT. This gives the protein CASSRDRYNSPLHF.

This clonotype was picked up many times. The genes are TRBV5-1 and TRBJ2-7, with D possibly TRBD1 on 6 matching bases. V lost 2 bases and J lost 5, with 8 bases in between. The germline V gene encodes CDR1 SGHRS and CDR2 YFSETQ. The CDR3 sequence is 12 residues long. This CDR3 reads CASSFSGDEQYF. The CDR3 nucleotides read TGCGCCAGCAGCTTCTCAGGGGACGAGCAGTACTTC.

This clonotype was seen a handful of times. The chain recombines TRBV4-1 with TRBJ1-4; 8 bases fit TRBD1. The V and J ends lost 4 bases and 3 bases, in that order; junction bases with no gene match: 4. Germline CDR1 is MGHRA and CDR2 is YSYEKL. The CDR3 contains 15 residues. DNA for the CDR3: TGCGCCAGCAGCCTTGGACAGGGACCTAATGAAAAACTGTTTTTT. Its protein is CASSLGQGPNEKLFF.

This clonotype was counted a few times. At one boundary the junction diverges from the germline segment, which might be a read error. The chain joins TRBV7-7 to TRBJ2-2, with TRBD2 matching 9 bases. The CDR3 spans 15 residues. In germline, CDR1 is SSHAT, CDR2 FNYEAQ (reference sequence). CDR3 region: CASSLAGLNTGELFF. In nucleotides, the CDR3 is TGTGCTAGCAGTCTAGCGGGACTGAACACCGGGGAGCTGTTTTTT. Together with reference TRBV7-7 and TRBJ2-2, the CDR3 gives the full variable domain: GAGVSQSPRYKVTKRGQDVTLRCDPISSHATLYWYQQALGQGPEFLTYFNYEAQPDKSGLPSDRFSAERPEGSISTLTIQRTEQRDSAMYRCASSLAGLNTGELFFGEGSRLTVL.

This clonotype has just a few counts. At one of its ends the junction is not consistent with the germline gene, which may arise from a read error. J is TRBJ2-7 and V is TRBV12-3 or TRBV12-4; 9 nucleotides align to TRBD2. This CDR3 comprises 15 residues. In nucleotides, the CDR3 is TGTGCCAGCAGGTTAGGCAGCGGGAGGAGCCGCGAGCAGTACTTC. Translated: CASRLGSGRSREQYF.

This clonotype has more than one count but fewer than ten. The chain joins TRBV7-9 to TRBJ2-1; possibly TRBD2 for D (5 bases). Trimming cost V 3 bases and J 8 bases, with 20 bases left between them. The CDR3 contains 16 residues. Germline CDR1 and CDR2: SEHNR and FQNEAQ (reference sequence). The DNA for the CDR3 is TGTGCCAGCAGCTTTATAGGCGGGTCCTTATCATATGAGCAGTTCTTC. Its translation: CASSFIGGSLSYEQFF. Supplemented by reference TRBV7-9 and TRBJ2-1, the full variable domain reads DTGVSQNPRHKITKRGQNVTFRCDPISEHNRLYWYRQTLGQGPEFLTYFQNEAQLEKSRLLSDRFSAERPKGSFSTLEIQRTEQGDSAMYLCASSFIGGSLSYEQFFGPGTRLTVL.

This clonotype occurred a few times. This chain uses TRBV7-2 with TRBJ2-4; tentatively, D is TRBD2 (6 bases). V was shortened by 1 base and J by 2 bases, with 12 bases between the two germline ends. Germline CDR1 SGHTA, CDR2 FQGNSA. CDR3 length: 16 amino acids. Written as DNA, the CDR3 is TGTGCCAGCAGCTTAGTCGGGGGAAGAACCAAAAACATTCAGTACTTC. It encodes CASSLVGGRTKNIQYF.